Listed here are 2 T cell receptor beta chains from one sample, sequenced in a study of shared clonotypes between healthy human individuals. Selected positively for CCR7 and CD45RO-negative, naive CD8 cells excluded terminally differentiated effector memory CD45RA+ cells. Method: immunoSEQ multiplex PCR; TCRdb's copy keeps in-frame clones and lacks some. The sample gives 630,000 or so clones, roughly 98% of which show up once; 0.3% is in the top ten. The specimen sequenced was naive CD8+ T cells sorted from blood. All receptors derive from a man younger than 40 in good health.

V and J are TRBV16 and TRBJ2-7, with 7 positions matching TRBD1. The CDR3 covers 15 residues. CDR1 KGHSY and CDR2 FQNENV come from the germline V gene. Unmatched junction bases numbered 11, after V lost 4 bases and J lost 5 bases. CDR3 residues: CASSPFDRDLHEQYF. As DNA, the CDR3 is TGTGCCAGCAGCCCCTTTGACAGGGACCTCCACGAGCAGTACTTC. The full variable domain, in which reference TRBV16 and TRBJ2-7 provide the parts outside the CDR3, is GEEVAQTPKHLVRGEGQKAKLYCAPIKGHSYVFWYQQVLKNEFKFLISFQNENVFDETGMPKERFSAKCLPNSPCSLEIQATKLEDSAVYFCASSPFDRDLHEQYFGPGTRLTVT.

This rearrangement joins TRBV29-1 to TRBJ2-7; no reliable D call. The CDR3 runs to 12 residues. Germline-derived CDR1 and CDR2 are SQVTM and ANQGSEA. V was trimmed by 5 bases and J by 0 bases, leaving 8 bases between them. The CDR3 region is CSVHGDSYEQYF. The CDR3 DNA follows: TGCAGCGTTCATGGGGACTCCTACGAGCAGTACTTC.